This entry lists 4 T cell receptor beta chains sequenced from one sample in a study of early T cells in non-severe SARS-CoV-2 infection. TCRdb passed the 5' RACE reads through MiXCR, listing each CDR3 protein once. The sample has 85,000 to 95,000 distinct CDR3 sequences, approximately 15% seen once. The sample was whole blood, taken at baseline. These receptors all stem from an adult who was a healthcare worker with PCR-confirmed SARS-CoV-2 infection or an uninfected control (not recorded which).

The chain employs TRBV29-1 and TRBJ2-2, with 10 positions matching TRBD1. There are 15 residues in the CDR3. The V gene end was trimmed by 8 bases and the J gene end by 4 bases; junction bases not matched to a gene: 10. CDR1 is SQVTM, CDR2 ANQGSEA, per germline. The CDR3 loop reads CSTLGGTGVTGELFF. CDR3 bases: TGCAGCACCTTGGGGGGGACAGGGGTCACCGGGGAGCTGTTTTTT.

The chain carries TRBV27 and TRBJ2-2; tentative D call: TRBD2 (5 bases). The germline V and J ends were trimmed by 2 bases and 0 bases, with 10 bases remaining between them. Germline CDR1 is MNHEY and CDR2 is SMNVEV (reference sequence). This CDR3 is built from 16 residues. CDR3 loop: CASSLQWESNTGELFF. The CDR3 DNA reads TGTGCCAGCAGTTTACAGTGGGAGTCGAACACCGGGGAGCTGTTTTTT.

The chain joins TRBV19 to TRBJ1-5; 7 bases agree with TRBD1. Germline loops: CDR1 LNHDA, CDR2 SQIVND (reference sequence). There are 14 residues in the CDR3. The trim removed 9 bases at V and 6 bases at J, leaving 11 bases unmatched. The CDR3 nucleotides read TGTGCCAGCCAGACAGGGTACGGAGGTCAGCCCCAGCATTTT. It encodes CASQTGYGGQPQHF.

As concerns this clonotype: An end of the junction differs from the germline gene, which may be a read error. V and J are TRBV7-2 and TRBJ2-1; D is possibly TRBD2 (6 bases). The CDR3 spans 12 residues. Germline CDR1 SGHTA, CDR2 FQGNSA. The CDR3 protein is CASMGDSQKTIF. CDR3 bases: TGTGCCAGCATGGGGGACTCACAAAAGACGATCTTC.